Listed below are T cell receptor beta chains from one sample, sequenced in a study of blood T cell repertoires in COVID-19. Method: immunoSEQ multiplex PCR; TCRdb's copy keeps in-frame clones and lacks some. The data contain roughly 300,000 clones, about 90% of them singletons. Sequencing was performed on peripheral blood. These receptors were obtained from a woman aged 25 to 39 with COVID-19, enrolled during active disease. CDR3s include the opening cysteine and the closing phenylalanine or tryptophan. Each record gives: CDR3 protein, CDR3 DNA, D gene, clone size, J gene, V gene. A D gene is named only where the DNA matches it firmly. Part of the rows lack a size; the others show once, few, many or a class for expanded clones.

cdr3_aa: CASHRGPQGKLFF; cdr3_nt: TGTGCCAGCCACAGGGGGCCCCAAGGAAAACTGTTTTTT; d_call: TRBD1; clone_size: -; j_call: TRBJ1-4; v_call: TRBV28
cdr3_aa: CASSLEHASYEQYF; cdr3_nt: TGCGCCAGCAGCTTGGAGCACGCATCCTACGAGCAGTACTTC; d_call: -; clone_size: -; j_call: TRBJ2-7; v_call: TRBV5-1
cdr3_aa: CASRKTSSETQYF; cdr3_nt: TGTGCCAGCAGGAAGACTAGCTCGGAGACCCAGTACTTC; d_call: TRBD2; clone_size: -; j_call: TRBJ2-5; v_call: TRBV6-5
cdr3_aa: CASSQISGVSTDTQYF; cdr3_nt: TGCGCCAGCAGCCAAATTAGCGGGGTTAGCACAGATACGCAGTATTTT; d_call: TRBD2; clone_size: -; j_call: TRBJ2-3; v_call: TRBV4-1
cdr3_aa: CASRMTQRAFF; cdr3_nt: TGTGCCAGCAGGATGACACAGAGGGCGTTTTTT; d_call: -; clone_size: -; j_call: TRBJ1-4; v_call: TRBV6-5
cdr3_aa: CASSWDRGNQPQHF; cdr3_nt: TGTGCCAGTAGTTGGGACAGGGGAAATCAGCCCCAGCATTTT; d_call: TRBD1; clone_size: -; j_call: TRBJ1-5; v_call: TRBV19
cdr3_aa: CASSPPIGNEQFF; cdr3_nt: TGTGCCAGCAGCCCACCGATCGGCAATGAGCAGTTCTTC; d_call: -; clone_size: -; j_call: TRBJ2-1; v_call: TRBV13
cdr3_aa: CASSHLSYNSPLHF; cdr3_nt: TGTGCCAGCAGCCACCTGTCCTATAATTCACCCCTCCACTTT; d_call: -; clone_size: -; j_call: TRBJ1-6; v_call: TRBV3-1/TRBV3-2
cdr3_aa: CASSLSRGRSEAFF; cdr3_nt: TGTGCCAGCAGCTTGAGCAGGGGGCGGTCTGAAGCTTTCTTT; d_call: TRBD1; clone_size: -; j_call: TRBJ1-1; v_call: TRBV7-2
cdr3_aa: CASSISDRPGYTF; cdr3_nt: TGTGCCAGTAGTATAAGCGACCGTCCTGGCTACACCTTC; d_call: -; clone_size: -; j_call: TRBJ1-2; v_call: TRBV19
cdr3_aa: CASRLAGLGDTQYF; cdr3_nt: TGCGCCAGTAGACTAGCGGGGCTGGGAGATACGCAGTATTTT; d_call: TRBD2; clone_size: -; j_call: TRBJ2-3; v_call: TRBV5-1
cdr3_aa: CASSPVRDRGFYTF; cdr3_nt: TGTGCCAGCTCACCAGTACGGGACAGGGGGTTCTACACCTTC; d_call: TRBD1; clone_size: -; j_call: TRBJ1-2; v_call: TRBV18
cdr3_aa: CASSLGEHSNYGYTF; cdr3_nt: TGTGCCAGCAGCTTAGGGGAGCACAGTAACTATGGCTACACCTTC; d_call: -; clone_size: -; j_call: TRBJ1-2; v_call: TRBV7-9
cdr3_aa: CASSLVPDTEAFF; cdr3_nt: TGTGCCAGCAGCTTAGTCCCAGACACTGAAGCTTTCTTT; d_call: -; clone_size: many; j_call: TRBJ1-1; v_call: TRBV7-9
cdr3_aa: CASSFGGGITNEKLFF; cdr3_nt: TGTGCCAGCAGTTTTGGGGGGGGGATCACTAATGAAAAACTGTTTTTT; d_call: -; clone_size: -; j_call: TRBJ1-4; v_call: TRBV28
cdr3_aa: CASSQDDSNGDEQFF; cdr3_nt: TGCGCCAGCAGCCAAGATGACAGTAATGGCGATGAGCAGTTCTTC; d_call: -; clone_size: -; j_call: TRBJ2-1; v_call: TRBV4-1
cdr3_aa: CASSLGTNTEAFF; cdr3_nt: TGTGCCAGCAGCTTAGGGACAAACACTGAAGCTTTCTTT; d_call: -; clone_size: few; j_call: TRBJ1-1; v_call: TRBV7-8
cdr3_aa: CASSQTGTGVSPLHF; cdr3_nt: TGCGCCAGCAGCCAAACCGGGACAGGGGTTTCACCCCTCCACTTT; d_call: TRBD1; clone_size: -; j_call: TRBJ1-6; v_call: TRBV4-1
cdr3_aa: CASSARDRARSGANVLTF; cdr3_nt: TGTGCCAGCAGTGCCAGGGACAGGGCCCGCTCTGGGGCCAACGTCCTGACTTTC; d_call: TRBD1; clone_size: once; j_call: TRBJ2-6; v_call: TRBV6-1
cdr3_aa: CASSQDPDRGAGTDTQYF; cdr3_nt: TGCGCCAGCAGCCAAGATCCAGACCGGGGGGCGGGTACAGATACGCAGTATTTT; d_call: -; clone_size: -; j_call: TRBJ2-3; v_call: TRBV4-3
cdr3_aa: CASSLTTSSYNEQFF; cdr3_nt: TGTGCCAGCAGCCTGACTACTTCCTCCTACAATGAGCAGTTCTTC; d_call: -; clone_size: -; j_call: TRBJ2-1; v_call: TRBV7-9
cdr3_aa: CASSVDPSGGINEQFF; cdr3_nt: TGTGCCAGCAGCGTAGATCCAAGCGGGGGGATCAATGAGCAGTTCTTC; d_call: TRBD2; clone_size: -; j_call: TRBJ2-1; v_call: TRBV9
cdr3_aa: CASTPLAGNTEAFF; cdr3_nt: TGTGCCAGTACTCCATTGGCGGGGAACACTGAAGCTTTCTTT; d_call: -; clone_size: -; j_call: TRBJ1-1; v_call: TRBV19
cdr3_aa: CASSTGQGANYGYTF; cdr3_nt: TGTGCCAGCAGTACCGGACAGGGGGCTAACTATGGCTACACCTTC; d_call: TRBD1; clone_size: -; j_call: TRBJ1-2; v_call: TRBV2
cdr3_aa: CASSPNDRGRGNEKLFF; cdr3_nt: TGTGCCAGCTCACCAAATGACAGGGGACGAGGTAATGAAAAACTGTTTTTT; d_call: TRBD1; clone_size: -; j_call: TRBJ1-4; v_call: TRBV18
cdr3_aa: CASSADRLQETQYF; cdr3_nt: TGTGCCAGTAGCGCGGACAGATTACAAGAGACCCAGTACTTC; d_call: -; clone_size: -; j_call: TRBJ2-5; v_call: TRBV19
cdr3_aa: CATAGSPQETQYF; cdr3_nt: TGTGCCACCGCCGGGAGTCCCCAAGAGACCCAGTACTTC; d_call: -; clone_size: -; j_call: TRBJ2-5; v_call: TRBV24-1
cdr3_aa: CASSLRSGNTGELFF; cdr3_nt: TGTGCCAGCAGCTTGCGTAGCGGCAACACCGGGGAGCTGTTTTTT; d_call: -; clone_size: -; j_call: TRBJ2-2; v_call: TRBV5-4
cdr3_aa: CAWSVVAGVGEQYF; cdr3_nt: TGTGCCTGGAGTGTGGTAGCGGGGGTAGGGGAGCAGTACTTC; d_call: TRBD2; clone_size: -; j_call: TRBJ2-7; v_call: TRBV30